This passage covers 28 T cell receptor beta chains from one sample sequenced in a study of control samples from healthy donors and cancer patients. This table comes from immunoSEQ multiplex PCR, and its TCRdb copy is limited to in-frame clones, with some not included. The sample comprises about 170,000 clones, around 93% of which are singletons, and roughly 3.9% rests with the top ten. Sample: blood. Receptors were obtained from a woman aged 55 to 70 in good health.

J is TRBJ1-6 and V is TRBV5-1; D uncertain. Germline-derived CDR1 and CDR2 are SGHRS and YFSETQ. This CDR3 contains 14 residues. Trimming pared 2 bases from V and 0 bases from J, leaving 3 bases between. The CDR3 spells CASSLYSYNSPLHF. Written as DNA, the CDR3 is TGCGCCAGCAGCTTATACTCCTATAATTCACCCCTCCACTTT.

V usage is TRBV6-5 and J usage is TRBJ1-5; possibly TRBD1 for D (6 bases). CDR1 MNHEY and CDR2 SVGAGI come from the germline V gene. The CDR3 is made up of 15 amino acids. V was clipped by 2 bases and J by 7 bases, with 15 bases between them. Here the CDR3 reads CASSYAQGSDQPQHF. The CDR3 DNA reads TGTGCCAGCAGTTACGCCCAGGGGTCGGACCAGCCCCAGCATTTT.

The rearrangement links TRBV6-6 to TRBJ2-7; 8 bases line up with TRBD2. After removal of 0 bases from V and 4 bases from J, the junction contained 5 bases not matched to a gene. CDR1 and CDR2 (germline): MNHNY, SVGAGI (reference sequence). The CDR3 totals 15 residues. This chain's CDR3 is CASSYSNSGGYEQYF. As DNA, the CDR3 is TGTGCCAGCAGTTACTCGAACAGCGGGGGTTACGAGCAGTACTTC.

CDR3 sequence: CASSPFWLAQYF. CDR3 in DNA: TGTGCCAGCAGTCCCTTCTGGCTGGCCCAGTACTTC. This sequence joins TRBV5-5 and TRBJ2-5; D unclear. The V end was cut by 5 bases, the J end by 9 bases, with 14 bases between. In germline, CDR1 is SGHKS, CDR2 YYEKEE (reference sequence). The CDR3 runs 12 residues.

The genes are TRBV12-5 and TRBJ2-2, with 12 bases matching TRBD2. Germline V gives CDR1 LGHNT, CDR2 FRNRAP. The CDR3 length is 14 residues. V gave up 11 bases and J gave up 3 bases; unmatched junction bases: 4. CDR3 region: CASTSGGHTGELFF. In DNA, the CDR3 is TGTGCTTCGACTAGCGGGGGACACACCGGGGAGCTGTTTTTT.

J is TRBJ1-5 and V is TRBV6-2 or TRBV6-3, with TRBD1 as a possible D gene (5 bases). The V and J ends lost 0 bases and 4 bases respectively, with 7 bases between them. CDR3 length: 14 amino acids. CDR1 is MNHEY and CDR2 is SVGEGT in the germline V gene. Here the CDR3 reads CASSYSAGNQPQHF. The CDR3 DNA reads TGTGCCAGCAGTTACTCGGCAGGGAATCAGCCCCAGCATTTT.

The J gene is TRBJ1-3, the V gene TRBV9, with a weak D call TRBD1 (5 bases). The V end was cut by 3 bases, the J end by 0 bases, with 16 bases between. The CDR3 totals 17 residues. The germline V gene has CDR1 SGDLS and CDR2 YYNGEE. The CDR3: CASSALRDAASGNTIYF. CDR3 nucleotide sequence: TGTGCCAGCAGCGCCCTCAGGGACGCAGCCTCTGGAAACACCATATATTTT.

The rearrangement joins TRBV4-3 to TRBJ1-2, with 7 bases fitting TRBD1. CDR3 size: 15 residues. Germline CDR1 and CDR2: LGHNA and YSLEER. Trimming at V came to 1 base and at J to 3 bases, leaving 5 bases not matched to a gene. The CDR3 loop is CASSQVGQDYYGYTF. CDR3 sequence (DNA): TGCGCCAGCAGCCAAGTTGGACAGGACTACTATGGCTACACCTTC.

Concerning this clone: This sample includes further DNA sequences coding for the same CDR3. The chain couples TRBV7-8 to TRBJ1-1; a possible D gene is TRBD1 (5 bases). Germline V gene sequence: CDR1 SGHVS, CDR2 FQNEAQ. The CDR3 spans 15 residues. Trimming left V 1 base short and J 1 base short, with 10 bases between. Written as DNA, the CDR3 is TGTGCCAGCAGCTTAGTGGCGGGGACGAACACTGAAGCTTTCTTT. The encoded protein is CASSLVAGTNTEAFF.

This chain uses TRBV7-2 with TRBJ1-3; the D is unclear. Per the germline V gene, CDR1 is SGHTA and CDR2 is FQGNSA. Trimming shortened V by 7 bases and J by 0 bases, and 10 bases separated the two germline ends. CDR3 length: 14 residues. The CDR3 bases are TGTGCCAGCAATGTGTGGAGCTCTGGAAACACCATATATTTT. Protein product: CASNVWSSGNTIYF.

The CDR3 spells CASSERTPGLAMNTQYF. The CDR3 bases are TGTGCCAGCAGTGAACGTACTCCGGGACTAGCGATGAATACGCAGTATTTT. The chain has TRBV6-1 and TRBJ2-3; 10 nucleotides line up with TRBD2. J was trimmed by 7 bases and V by 2 bases; bases with no gene match: 12. CDR3 length equals 17 residues. Germline assignment: CDR1 MNHNS and CDR2 SASEGT.

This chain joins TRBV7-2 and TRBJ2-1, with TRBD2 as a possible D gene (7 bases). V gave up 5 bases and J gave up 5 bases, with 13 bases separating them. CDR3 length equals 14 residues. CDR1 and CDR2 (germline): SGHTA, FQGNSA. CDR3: CASSQSGGHNEQFF. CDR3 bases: TGTGCCAGCAGCCAATCGGGGGGCCACAATGAGCAGTTCTTC. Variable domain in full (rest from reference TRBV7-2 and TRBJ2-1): GAGVSQSPSNKVTEKGKDVELRCDPISGHTALYWYRQSLGQGLEFLIYFQGNSAPDKSGLPSDRFSAERTGGSVSTLTIQRTQQEDSAVYLCASSQSGGHNEQFFGPGTRLTVL.

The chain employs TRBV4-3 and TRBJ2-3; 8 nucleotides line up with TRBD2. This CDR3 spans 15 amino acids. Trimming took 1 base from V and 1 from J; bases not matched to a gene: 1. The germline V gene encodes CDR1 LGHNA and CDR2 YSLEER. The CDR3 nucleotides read TGCGCCAGCAGCCAAGCGACTAGCGGCACAGATACGCAGTATTTT. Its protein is CASSQATSGTDTQYF.

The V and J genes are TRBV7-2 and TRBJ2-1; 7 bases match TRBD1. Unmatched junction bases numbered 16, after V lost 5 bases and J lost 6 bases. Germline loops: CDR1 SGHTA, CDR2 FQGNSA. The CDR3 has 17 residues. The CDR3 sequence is CASSIRGGYLPGNEQFF. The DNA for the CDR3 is TGTGCCAGCAGCATCAGAGGGGGCTATCTTCCGGGCAATGAGCAGTTCTTC.

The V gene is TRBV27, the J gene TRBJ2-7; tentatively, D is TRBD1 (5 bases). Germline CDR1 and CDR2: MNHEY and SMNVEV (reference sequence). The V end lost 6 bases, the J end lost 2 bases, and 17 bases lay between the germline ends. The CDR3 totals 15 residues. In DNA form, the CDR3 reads TGTGCCAGCAGCCGCGGACCCGGACAAACCTACGAGCAGTACTTC. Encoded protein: CASSRGPGQTYEQYF.

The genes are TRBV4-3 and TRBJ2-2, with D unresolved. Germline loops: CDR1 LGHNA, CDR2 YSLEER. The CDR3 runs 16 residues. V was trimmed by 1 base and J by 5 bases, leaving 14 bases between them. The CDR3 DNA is TGCGCCAGCAGCCAAGGGACCGCGGTTCAGACCGGGGAGCTGTTTTTT. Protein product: CASSQGTAVQTGELFF.

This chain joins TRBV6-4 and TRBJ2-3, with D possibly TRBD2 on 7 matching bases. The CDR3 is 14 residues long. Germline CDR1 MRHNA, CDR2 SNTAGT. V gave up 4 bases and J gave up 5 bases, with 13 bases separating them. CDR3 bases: TGTGCCAGCAGTGGCGGGGGCCTCGGAGATACGCAGTATTTT. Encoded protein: CASSGGGLGDTQYF.

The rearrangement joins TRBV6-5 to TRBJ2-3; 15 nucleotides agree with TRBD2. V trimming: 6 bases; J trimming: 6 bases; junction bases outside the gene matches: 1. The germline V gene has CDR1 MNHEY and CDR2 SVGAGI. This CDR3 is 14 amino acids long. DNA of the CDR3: TGTGCCAGCAGCGGGACTAGCGGGGGGGATACGCAGTATTTT. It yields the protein CASSGTSGGDTQYF.

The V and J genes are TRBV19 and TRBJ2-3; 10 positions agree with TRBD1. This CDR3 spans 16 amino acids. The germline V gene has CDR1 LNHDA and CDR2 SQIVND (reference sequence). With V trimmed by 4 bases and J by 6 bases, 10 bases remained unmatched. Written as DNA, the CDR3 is TGTGCCAGTAGTACCCTCTACCGGGGACAGGGGGATACGCAGTATTTT. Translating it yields CASSTLYRGQGDTQYF.

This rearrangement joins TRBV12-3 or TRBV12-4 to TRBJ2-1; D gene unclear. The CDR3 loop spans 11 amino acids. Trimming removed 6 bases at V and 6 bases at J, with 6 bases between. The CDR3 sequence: CASRVSNEQFF. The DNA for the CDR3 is TGTGCCAGCAGAGTTTCCAATGAGCAGTTCTTC.

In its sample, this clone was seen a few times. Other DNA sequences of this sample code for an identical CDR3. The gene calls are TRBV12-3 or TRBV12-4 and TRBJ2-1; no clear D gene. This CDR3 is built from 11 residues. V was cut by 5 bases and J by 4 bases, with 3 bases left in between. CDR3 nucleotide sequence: TGTGCCAGCAGTCTTTACAATGAGCAGTTCTTC. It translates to CASSLYNEQFF.

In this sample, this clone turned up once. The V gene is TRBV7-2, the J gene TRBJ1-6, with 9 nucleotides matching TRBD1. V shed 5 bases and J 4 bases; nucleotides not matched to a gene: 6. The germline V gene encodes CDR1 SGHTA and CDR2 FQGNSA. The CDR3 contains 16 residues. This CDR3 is CASSPLDRGYNSPLHF. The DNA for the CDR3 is TGTGCCAGCAGCCCCCTGGACAGGGGATATAATTCACCCCTCCACTTT.

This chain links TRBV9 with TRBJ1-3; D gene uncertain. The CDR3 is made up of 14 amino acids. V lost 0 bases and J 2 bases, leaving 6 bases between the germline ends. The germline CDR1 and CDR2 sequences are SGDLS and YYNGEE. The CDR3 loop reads CASSVAEAGNTIYF. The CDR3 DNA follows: TGTGCCAGCAGCGTAGCTGAAGCTGGAAACACCATATATTTT.

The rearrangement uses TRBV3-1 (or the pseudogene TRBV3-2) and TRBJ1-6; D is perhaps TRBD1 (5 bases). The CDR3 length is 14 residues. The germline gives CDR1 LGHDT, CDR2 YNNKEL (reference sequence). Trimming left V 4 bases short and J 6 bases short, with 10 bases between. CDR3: CASSRDWPNSPLHF. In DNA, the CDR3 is TGTGCCAGCAGCCGGGACTGGCCTAATTCACCCCTCCACTTT.

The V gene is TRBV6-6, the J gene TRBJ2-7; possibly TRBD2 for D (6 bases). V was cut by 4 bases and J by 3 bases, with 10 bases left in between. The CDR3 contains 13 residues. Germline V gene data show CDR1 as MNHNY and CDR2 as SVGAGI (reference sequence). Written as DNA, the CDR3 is TGTGCCAGCAGTTCCCTGGGACTCTACGAGCAGTACTTC. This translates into CASSSLGLYEQYF.

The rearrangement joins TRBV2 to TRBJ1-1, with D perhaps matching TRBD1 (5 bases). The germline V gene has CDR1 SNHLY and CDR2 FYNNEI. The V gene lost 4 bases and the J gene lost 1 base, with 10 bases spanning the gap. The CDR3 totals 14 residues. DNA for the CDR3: TGTGCCAGCAGTGTGGGGGGGAGGAACACTGAAGCTTTCTTT. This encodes CASSVGGRNTEAFF.

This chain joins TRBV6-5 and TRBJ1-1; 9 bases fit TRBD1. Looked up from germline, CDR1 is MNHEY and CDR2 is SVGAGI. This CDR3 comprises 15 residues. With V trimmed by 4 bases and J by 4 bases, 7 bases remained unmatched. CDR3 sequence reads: CASSSRTGESTEAFF. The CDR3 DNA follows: TGTGCCAGCAGTTCCCGGACAGGGGAAAGCACTGAAGCTTTCTTT.

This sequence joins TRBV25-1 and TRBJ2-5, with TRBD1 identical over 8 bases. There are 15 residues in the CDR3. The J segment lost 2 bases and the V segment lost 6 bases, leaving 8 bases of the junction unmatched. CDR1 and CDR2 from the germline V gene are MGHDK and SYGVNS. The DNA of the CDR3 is TGTGCCAGCAGCCCCGCCGGGACAGGACAAGAGACCCAGTACTTC. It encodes CASSPAGTGQETQYF.